This TCR beta chain is from a study of blood T cell repertoires in COVID-19 (dated by TCRdb to about 2020). Describing the broader study: Samples from collaborators originated in the United States, Italy and Spain and spanned both the acute and convalescent phases of COVID-19. Samples were obtained from the ongoing ImmuneRACE study (first 160 participants) and from over a thousand subjects provided by 6 global collaborators. The repertoires were released in a freely available public database intended as a resource for research on the immune response to SARS-CoV-2. The material from the prospective study consisted of cDNA or gDNA derived from T cells, B-cell-depleted T cells, or PBMCs. Where available, HLA class I and class II types were taken from metadata supplied by the sample provider and were not determined by assay-based typing. A de-identified subject ID, COVID-19 status, age in years and sex were almost always included in the sample metadata. The dataset comprised deeply sampled blood TCRbeta repertoires from subjects exposed to, actively infected with, or recovered from COVID-19.

With regard to this clone: It has no known antigen specificity. Base quality data are lacking; no much larger clone is found one base away.

TCRbeta CDR3 regions were amplified from genomic DNA using the immunoSEQ Assay, a bias-controlled multiplex PCR. In the authors' own workflow: Within the assay, amplification of reference gene primers was used to estimate how many nucleated cells each sample contained. Sequence reads were collapsed and filtered to measure the absolute abundance of every unique TCRbeta CDR3 rearrangement. For each sample, productive Simpson clonality was calculated as the square root of Simpson's diversity index across productive rearrangements. The source is immuneACCESS, and TCRdb retained only in-frame sequences with V and J called. Part of the clones is not carried over; for the studies checked, unresolved V genes explain less than half of this, and the remainder is unexplained. V and J calls and clone size come straight from that table; D and trimming were deduced from the DNA. In all, the sample holds around 30,000 clones, and approximately 86% of those were seen once. The ten largest clones add up to approximately 12% of the sample.

Study-wide findings and limitations: The amount of clinical and demographic metadata varied by source and participant and was provided uncurated.

From its cysteine to its phenylalanine, the CDR3 spans 15 amino acids. Only CDR3 DNA is held: 45 bases, read in frame from base 1. In the germline V gene, CDR1 corresponds to MNHEY and CDR2 to SVGEGT. Trimming takes 6 bases from V and 5 bases from J, and the germline ends sit 19 bases apart. Collaborating institutions collected whole blood in K2EDTA tubes following their own protocols. For TCRbeta analysis, collaborators shipped samples in one of three forms: frozen whole blood, isolated PBMCs, or DNA extracted from either of those sample types. Input material: peripheral blood. In this chain, TRBV6-2 or TRBV6-3 is recombined with TRBJ1-2, with TRBD1 tentatively as D gene (5 bases match). This receptor was obtained from a human donor in a cohort sampled during active COVID-19. The donor label of this sample is uncertain. CDR3 loop: CASSPPHRREYGYTF. In nucleotides, the sequence is TGTGCCAGCAGCCCCCCGCACAGGAGGGAATATGGCTACACCTTC.